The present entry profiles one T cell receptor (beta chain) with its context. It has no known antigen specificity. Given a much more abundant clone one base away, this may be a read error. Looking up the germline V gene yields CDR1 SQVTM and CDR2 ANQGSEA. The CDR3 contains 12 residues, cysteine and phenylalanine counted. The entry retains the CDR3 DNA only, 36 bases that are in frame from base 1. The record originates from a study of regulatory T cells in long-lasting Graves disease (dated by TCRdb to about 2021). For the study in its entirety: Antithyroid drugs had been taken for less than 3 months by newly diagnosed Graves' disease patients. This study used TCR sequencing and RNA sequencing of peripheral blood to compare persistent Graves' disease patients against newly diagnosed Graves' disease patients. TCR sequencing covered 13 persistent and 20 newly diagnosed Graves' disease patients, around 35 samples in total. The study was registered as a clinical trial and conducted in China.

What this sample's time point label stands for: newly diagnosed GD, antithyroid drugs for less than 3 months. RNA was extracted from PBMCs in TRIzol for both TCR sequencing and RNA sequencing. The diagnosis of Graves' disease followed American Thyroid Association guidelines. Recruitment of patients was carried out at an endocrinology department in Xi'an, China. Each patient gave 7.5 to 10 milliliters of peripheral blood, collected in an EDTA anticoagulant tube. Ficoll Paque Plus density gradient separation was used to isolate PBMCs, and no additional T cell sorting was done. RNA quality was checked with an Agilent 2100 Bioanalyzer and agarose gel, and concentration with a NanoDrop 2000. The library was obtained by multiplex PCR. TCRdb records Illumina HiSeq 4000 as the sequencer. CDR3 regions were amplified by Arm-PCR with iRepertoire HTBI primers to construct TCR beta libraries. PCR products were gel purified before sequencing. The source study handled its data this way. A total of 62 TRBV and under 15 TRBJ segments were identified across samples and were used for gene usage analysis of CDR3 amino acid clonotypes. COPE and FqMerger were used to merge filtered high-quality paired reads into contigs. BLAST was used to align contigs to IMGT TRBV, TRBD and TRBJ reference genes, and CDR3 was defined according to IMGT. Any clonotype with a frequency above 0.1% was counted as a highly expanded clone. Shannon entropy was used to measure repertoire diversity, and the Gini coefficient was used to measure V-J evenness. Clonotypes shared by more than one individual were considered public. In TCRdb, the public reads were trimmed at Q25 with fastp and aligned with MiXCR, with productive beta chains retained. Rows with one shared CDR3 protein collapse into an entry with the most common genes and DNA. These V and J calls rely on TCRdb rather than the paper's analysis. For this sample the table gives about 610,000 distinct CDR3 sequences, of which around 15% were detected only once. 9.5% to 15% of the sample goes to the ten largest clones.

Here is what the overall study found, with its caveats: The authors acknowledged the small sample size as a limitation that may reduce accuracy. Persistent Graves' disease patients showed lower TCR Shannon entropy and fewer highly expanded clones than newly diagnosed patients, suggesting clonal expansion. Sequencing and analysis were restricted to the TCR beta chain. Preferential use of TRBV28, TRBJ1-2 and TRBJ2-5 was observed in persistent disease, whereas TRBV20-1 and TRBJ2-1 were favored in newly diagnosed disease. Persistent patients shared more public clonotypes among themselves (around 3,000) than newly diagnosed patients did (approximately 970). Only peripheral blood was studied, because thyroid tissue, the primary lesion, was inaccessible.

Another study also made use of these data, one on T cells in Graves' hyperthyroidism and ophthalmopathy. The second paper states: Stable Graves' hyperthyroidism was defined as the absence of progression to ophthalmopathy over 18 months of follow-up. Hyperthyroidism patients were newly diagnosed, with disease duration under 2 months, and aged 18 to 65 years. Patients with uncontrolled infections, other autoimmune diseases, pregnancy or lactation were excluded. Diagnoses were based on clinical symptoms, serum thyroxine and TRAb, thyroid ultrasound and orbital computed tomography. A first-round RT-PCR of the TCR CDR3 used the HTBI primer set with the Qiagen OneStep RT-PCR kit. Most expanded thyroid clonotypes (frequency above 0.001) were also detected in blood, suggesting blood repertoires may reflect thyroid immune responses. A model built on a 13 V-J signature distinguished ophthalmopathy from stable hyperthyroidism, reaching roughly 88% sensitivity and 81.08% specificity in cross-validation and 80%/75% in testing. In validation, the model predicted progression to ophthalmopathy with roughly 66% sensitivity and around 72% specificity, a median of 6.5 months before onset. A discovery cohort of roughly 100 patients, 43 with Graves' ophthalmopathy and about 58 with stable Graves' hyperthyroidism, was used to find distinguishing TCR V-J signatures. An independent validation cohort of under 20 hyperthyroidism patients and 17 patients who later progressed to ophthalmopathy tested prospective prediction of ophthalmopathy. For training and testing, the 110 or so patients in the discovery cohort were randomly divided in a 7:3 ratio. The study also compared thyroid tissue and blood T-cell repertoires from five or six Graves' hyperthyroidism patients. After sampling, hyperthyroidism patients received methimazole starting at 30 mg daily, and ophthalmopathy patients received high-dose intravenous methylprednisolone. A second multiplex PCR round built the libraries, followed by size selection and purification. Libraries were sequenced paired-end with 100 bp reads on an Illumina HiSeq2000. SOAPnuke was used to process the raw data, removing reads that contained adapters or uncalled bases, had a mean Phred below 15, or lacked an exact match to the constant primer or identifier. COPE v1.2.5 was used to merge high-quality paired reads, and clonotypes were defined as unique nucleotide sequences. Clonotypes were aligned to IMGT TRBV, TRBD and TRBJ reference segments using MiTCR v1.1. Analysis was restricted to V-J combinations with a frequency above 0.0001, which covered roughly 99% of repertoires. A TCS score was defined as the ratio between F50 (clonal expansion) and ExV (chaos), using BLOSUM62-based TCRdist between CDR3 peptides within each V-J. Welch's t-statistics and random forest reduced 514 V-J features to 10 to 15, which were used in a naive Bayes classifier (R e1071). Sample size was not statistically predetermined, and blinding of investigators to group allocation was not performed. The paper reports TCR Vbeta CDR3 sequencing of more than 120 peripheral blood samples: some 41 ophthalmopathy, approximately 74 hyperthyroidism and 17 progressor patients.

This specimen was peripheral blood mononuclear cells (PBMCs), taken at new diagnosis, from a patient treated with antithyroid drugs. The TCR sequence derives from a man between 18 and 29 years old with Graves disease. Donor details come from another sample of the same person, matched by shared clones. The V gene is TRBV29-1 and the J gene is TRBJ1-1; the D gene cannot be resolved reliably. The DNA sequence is TGCAGCGTTGATTCTGTTAACACTGAAGCTTCCTTT. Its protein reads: CSVDSVNTEASF.